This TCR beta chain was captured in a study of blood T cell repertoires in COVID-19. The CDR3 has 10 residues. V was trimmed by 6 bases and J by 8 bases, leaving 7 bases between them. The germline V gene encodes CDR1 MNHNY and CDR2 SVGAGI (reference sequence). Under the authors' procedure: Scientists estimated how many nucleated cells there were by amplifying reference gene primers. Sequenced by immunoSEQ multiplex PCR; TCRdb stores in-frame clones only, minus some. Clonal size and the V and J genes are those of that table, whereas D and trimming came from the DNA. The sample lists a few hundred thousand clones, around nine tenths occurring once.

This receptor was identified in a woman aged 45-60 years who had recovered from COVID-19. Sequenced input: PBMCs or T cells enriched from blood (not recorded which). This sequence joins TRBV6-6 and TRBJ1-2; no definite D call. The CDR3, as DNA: TGTGCCAGCAGCGAGCGGGGCTACACCTTC. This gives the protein CASSERGYTF.